The sequence of this TCR beta chain was determined in a study of response to subunit inactivated influenza vaccine. This clonotype occurred a few times. TCRdb ran MiXCR on the RT-PCR reads and lists one entry per CDR3 protein. The repertoire holds some 570,000 distinct CDR3 sequences, with around 11% as singletons. CDR1 DFQATT and CDR2 SNEGSKA come from the germline V gene (reference sequence). The CDR3 contains 12 residues. V was pared by 4 bases and J by 0 bases, with 6 bases between. These data also featured in a second study, about T cells expressing NK-cell markers. From that paper: TCR beta cDNA was generated via 5'RACE template switching incorporating UMIs. The authors derived TCR beta repertoires from sorted CD3+CD56+NKG2C+, CD3+CD56+NKG2C- and CD3+CD56-NKG2C+ T cells. For a handful of donors, the dominant NKG2C+ clonotypes made up roughly 1.0-7.0% of their CD8+ T cells.

Source: PBMCs from blood, taken on the day of vaccination. The receptor was derived from a man in his fifties or sixties who received an inactivated influenza vaccine. This chain links TRBV20-1 with TRBJ1-2; D gene ambiguous. CDR3 sequence reads: CSATGANYGYTF. In DNA, the CDR3 is TGCAGTGCTACGGGAGCTAACTATGGCTACACCTTC.